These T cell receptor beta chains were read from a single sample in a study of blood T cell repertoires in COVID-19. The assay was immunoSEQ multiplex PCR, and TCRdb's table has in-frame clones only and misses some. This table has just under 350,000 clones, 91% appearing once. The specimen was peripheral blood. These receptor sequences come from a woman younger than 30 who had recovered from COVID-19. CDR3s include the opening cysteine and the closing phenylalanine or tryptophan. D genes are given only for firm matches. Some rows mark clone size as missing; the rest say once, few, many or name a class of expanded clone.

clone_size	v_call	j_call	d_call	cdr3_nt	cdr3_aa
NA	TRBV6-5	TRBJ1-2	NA	TGTGCCAGCGGCCGGGGGTTTGAGAGTCTTGGCTACACCTTC	CASGRGFESLGYTF
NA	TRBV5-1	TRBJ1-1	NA	TGCGCCAGCAGCTTGTGGCCCAGGGGAGATAGGGTGAACACTGAAGCTTTCTTT	CASSLWPRGDRVNTEAFF
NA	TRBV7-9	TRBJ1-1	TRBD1	TGTGCCAGCAGCTTAGGGACAGGGATGAACACTGAAGCTTTCTTT	CASSLGTGMNTEAFF
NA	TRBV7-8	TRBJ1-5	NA	TGTGCCAGCAGCTTAGCGAGCCGGGAGAATCAGCCCCAGCATTTT	CASSLASRENQPQHF
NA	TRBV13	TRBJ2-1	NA	TGTGCCAGCAGCCTGGGTGATAGCAGCTACAATGAGCAGTTCTTC	CASSLGDSSYNEQFF
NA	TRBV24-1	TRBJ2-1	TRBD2	TGTGCCACCAGCGCCCCACGGACTAGCGGGAGAAGAGATGAGCAGTTCTTC	CATSAPRTSGRRDEQFF
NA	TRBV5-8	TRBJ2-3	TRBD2	TGTGCCAGCAGCTCGGGACTAGCGGGAGTAATGGATACGCAGTATTTT	CASSSGLAGVMDTQYF
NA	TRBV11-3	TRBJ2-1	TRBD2	TGTGCCAGCAGCCCACGACTAGCGGGAGGGCCTTACTCCTACAATGAGCAGTTCTTC	CASSPRLAGGPYSYNEQFF
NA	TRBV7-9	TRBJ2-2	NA	TGTGCCAGCAGCCCCCCTGGCGGAAAGAACACCGGGGAGCTGTTTTTT	CASSPPGGKNTGELFF
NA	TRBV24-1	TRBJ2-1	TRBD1	TGTGCCACCAGTGATTTGGGGGTGGACAGGGGGCCCCCCAATGAGCAGTTCTTC	CATSDLGVDRGPPNEQFF
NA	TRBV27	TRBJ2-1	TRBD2	TGTGCCAGCAGTTTCCCTGGGGGGCGGGAGGGCGGATTATCCTACAATGAGCAGTTCTTC	CASSFPGGREGGLSYNEQFF
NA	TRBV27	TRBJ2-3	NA	TGTGCCAGCAGTTTAGGCAACACAGATACGCAGTATTTT	CASSLGNTDTQYF
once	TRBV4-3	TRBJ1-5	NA	TGCGCCAGCAGCCAAGATTTCAGGGTGGATGGCAATCAGCCCCAGCATTTT	CASSQDFRVDGNQPQHF
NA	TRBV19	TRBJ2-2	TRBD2	TGTGCCAGTGCTAGCGGGAGCTTTGACACCGGGGAGCTGTTTTTT	CASASGSFDTGELFF
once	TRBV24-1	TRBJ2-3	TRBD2	TGTGCCACCAGTGATACACCGGGACTAGCGGGATTAACAGATACGCAGTATTTT	CATSDTPGLAGLTDTQYF
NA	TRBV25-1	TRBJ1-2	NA	TGTGCCAGCAGCCCCCAGGGCCGTACATATGGCTACACCTTC	CASSPQGRTYGYTF
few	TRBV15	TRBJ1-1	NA	TGTGCCACCGAGGCCGGAGAGAACACTGAAGCTTTCTTT	CATEAGENTEAFF
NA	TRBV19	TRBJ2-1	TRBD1	TGTGCCAGTAGTATGAGTTTAGGGACAGATTCCCACAATGAGCAGTTCTTC	CASSMSLGTDSHNEQFF
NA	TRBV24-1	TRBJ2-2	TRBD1	TGTGCCACCAGTTCCGGGACAGGGGACTATTGGGACACCGGGGAGCTGTTTTTT	CATSSGTGDYWDTGELFF
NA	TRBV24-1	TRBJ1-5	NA	TGTGCCACCAGTGAGGCAGGGCCCAATCAGCCTCAGCATTTT	CATSEAGPNQPQHF
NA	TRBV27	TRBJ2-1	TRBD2	TGTGCCAGCAGGGGACTAGACTACAATGAGCAGTTCTTC	CASRGLDYNEQFF
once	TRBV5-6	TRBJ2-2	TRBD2	TGTGCCAGCAGCGCGGGACTAGCGGGCTTACGGACCGGGGAGCTGTTTTTT	CASSAGLAGLRTGELFF
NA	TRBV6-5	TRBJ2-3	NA	NA	CASSSSGDTQYF
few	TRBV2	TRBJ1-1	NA	TGTGCCAGCAGTGAAGCGATGGGCGGGGTCACTGAAGCTTTCTTT	CASSEAMGGVTEAFF
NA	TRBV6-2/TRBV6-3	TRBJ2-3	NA	TGTGCCAGCAGTTCCTCTGGCGGGGCGGGGTCAGATACGCAGTATTTT	CASSSSGGAGSDTQYF
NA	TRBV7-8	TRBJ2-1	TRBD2	TGTGCCAGCAGCTTTGGCGGGAGCTCTTCAGAGCAGTTCTTC	CASSFGGSSSEQFF
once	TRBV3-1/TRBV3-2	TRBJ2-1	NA	TGTGCCAGCAGCCAAATTACGGGGAATGAGCAGTTCTTC	CASSQITGNEQFF
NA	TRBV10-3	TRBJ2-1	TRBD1	TGTGCCATTGGGGACAGGGGGCGTTCCTACAATGAGCAGTTCTTC	CAIGDRGRSYNEQFF
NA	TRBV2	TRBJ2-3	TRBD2	TGTGCCAGCAGACGCCCGGGACTAGCGGGAGGTGCCGGCACAGATACGCAGTATTTT	CASRRPGLAGGAGTDTQYF
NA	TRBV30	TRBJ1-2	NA	TGTGCCTGCCAGGCGGAGGAGCGCTATGGCTACACCTTC	CACQAEERYGYTF
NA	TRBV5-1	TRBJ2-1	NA	TGCGCCAGCAGCTTGGTTACTAGCTACAATGAGCAGTTCTTC	CASSLVTSYNEQFF
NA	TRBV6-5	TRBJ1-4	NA	TGTGCCAGCAGCCGACCGGGGAGAGAAAAACTGTTTTTT	CASSRPGREKLFF
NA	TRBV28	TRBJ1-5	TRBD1	TGTGCCAGCAGGACGCAGGGGGACAATCAGCCCCAGCATTTT	CASRTQGDNQPQHF
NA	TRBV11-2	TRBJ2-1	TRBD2	TGTGCCAGCAGTGCAAGCGGGAGGGCCGGGGGTGAGCAGTTCTTC	CASSASGRAGGEQFF
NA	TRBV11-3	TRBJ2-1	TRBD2	TGTGCCAGCAGCTTGTGGACTAGCGGAAGGGACTCCTACAATGAGCAGTTCTTC	CASSLWTSGRDSYNEQFF
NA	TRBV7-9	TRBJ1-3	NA	TGTGCCAGCAGCTTATCCGGGACTGGAAACACCATATATTTT	CASSLSGTGNTIYF
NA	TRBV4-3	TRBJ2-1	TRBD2	TGCGCCAGCAGCCCTGAATCCGGGACTAGCGGGAGTTCCTACAATGAGCAGTTCTTC	CASSPESGTSGSSYNEQFF
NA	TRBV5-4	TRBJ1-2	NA	TGTGCCAGCAGCTTGATCGAGATACCCTATGGCTACACCTTC	CASSLIEIPYGYTF
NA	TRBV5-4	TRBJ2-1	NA	TGTGCCAGCACGGGTCCCCGGAGCAATGAGCAGTTCTTC	CASTGPRSNEQFF
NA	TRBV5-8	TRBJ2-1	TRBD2	TGTGCCAGCAGCGGGACGAGTAGTAGCGGGAGTGGGGAGCAGTTCTTC	CASSGTSSSGSGEQFF
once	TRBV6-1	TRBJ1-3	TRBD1	TGTGCCAGCAGTGAACGTTGGACAGGGTTTTCTGGAAACACCATATATTTT	CASSERWTGFSGNTIYF
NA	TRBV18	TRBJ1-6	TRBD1	TGTGCCAGCTCACCACAGGGACAGGGAGGATCACCCCTCCACTTT	CASSPQGQGGSPLHF
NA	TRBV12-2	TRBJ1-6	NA	TGTGCAAGTCGCCTCACCGCCGGGGGTTCACCCCTCCACTTT	CASRLTAGGSPLHF
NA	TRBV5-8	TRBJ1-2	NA	TGTGCCAGCAGCTTGGTATATCGGACTAATTATGGCTACACCTTC	CASSLVYRTNYGYTF